The rows below give T cell receptor beta chains drawn from one sample of a study of cytomegalovirus exposure and HLA in healthy donors. Sequencing used immunoSEQ multiplex PCR; TCRdb keeps in-frame clones, though not all of them. The table has 75,000 to 95,000 clones, approximately 78% seen once. Sequences were obtained from PBMCs. These TCRs come from a male donor in good health and CMV-seropositive. Both conserved end residues are part of each CDR3. D genes are given only for firm matches.

d_call | v_call | cdr3_length | cdr3_aa
TRBD1 | TRBV6-1 | 15 | CASSDPGQGKNEQFF
- | TRBV2 | 11 | CASSRWDTQYF
- | TRBV27 | 17 | CASSSTRTGYSNQPQHF
- | TRBV7-9 | 15 | CASSEETTANSPLHF
TRBD1 | TRBV30 | 14 | CAWSRNRGLETQYF
TRBD2 | TRBV4-1 | 20 | CASSQRLAGGLRGGTDTQYF
- | TRBV19 | 14 | CASSKGEGFTEAFF
TRBD1 | TRBV28 | 18 | CASSEPGQGIIGNQPQHF
- | TRBV2 | 13 | CASSEWRGPVQYF
- | TRBV6-5 | 13 | CASSSGRNYGYTF
TRBD2 | TRBV27 | 16 | CASSIGPGLAGVEQYF
- | TRBV19 | 16 | CASSTTTLTGTYEQYF
TRBD1 | TRBV5-1 | 14 | CASSFGDRVYEQYF
- | TRBV5-6 | 14 | CASSPGGPRGEQYF
TRBD1 | TRBV7-6 | 15 | CASSLAVGQPDEQYF
- | TRBV7-9 | 15 | CASSIPRGGQETQYF
- | TRBV4-1 | 17 | CASQKSLNDRTYYGYTF
- | TRBV6-5 | 16 | CASSYGGTVLSYEQYF
TRBD2 | TRBV6-1 | 19 | CASSESPTLAGGVGETQYF
TRBD1 | TRBV28 | 14 | CASRRRQGVTEAFF
- | TRBV28 | 14 | CASSLGGTSYEQYF
TRBD2 | TRBV4-2 | 16 | CASSQVGSGGSETQYF
- | TRBV16 | 17 | CASSQSWSGANTGELFF
- | TRBV7-8 | 14 | CASRQDHSGNTIYF
TRBD1 | TRBV27 | 14 | CATPGQGPSYEQYF
TRBD1 | TRBV4-1 | 15 | CASSLGQGVGYGYTF
TRBD1 | TRBV7-6 | 15 | CASSLEAGGPYEQYF
TRBD1 | TRBV5-6 | 13 | CASSLGQGGEQFF
TRBD2 | TRBV29-1 | 14 | CSIRLADSSYEQYF
- | TRBV30 | 15 | CAWSQAFSGANVLTF
TRBD2 | TRBV19 | 13 | CASSYGLVYEQYF
TRBD2 | TRBV5-1 | 16 | CASSRLAGGLTDTQYF
- | TRBV18 | 13 | CASSPPQNTEAFF
TRBD1 | TRBV28 | 12 | CASSLGTGPWYF
- | TRBV4-1 | 13 | CASSQDRASRPYF
TRBD2 | TRBV5-1 | 16 | CASSSTSAASTDTQYF
- | TRBV5-5 | 15 | CASSADSLSNTEAFF
- | TRBV19 | 15 | CASSPTATGSYGYTF
TRBD1 | TRBV30 | 13 | CAWSEGANQPQHF
TRBD1 | TRBV29-1 | 14 | CSGTGGDFGNTIYF
- | TRBV29-1 | 14 | CSVEFGQSSCEQYF
TRBD1 | TRBV9 | 15 | CASSARDRPTYGYTF
TRBD1 | TRBV19 | 14 | CATRQGAPGHEQYF
TRBD1 | TRBV5-1 | 13 | CASSLGGQAGYTF
- | TRBV18 | 14 | CASSLRHLQETQYF
- | TRBV14 | 13 | CASSVVPTDTQYF
- | TRBV27 | 14 | CASSSGEAWYEQYF
- | TRBV9 | 15 | CASSPQTGVGSPLHF
TRBD2 | TRBV6-5 | 14 | CASSPQGSGGEQFF
- | TRBV7-2 | 14 | CASSLARLKETQYF
- | TRBV19 | 14 | CASSRTGSSYEQYF
TRBD1 | TRBV28 | 15 | CASSSGQGGNQPQHF
TRBD1 | TRBV5-4 | 14 | CASSQDRVNTEAFF
- | TRBV27 | 14 | CASSLWGPNEKLFF
- | TRBV6-4 | 14 | CASSTGTSTDTQYF